Listed below are T cell receptor beta chains from one sample, sequenced in a study of cytomegalovirus exposure and HLA in healthy donors. The table came from immunoSEQ multiplex PCR; TCRdb's copy has only in-frame clones and leaves some out. The sample carries tens of thousands of clones, roughly 76% recorded once. Sequenced sample: PBMCs. The receptors stem from a young woman in good health and CMV-seronegative. The CDR3 runs from the conserved cysteine through the conserved F or W. Each record gives: V gene, clone size, D gene, J gene, CDR3 DNA, CDR3 protein. A D gene is named only where the DNA matches it firmly. Rows give clone size only sometimes, using once, few, many, or a class for an expanded clone.

TRBV5-1	-	TRBD1	TRBJ1-1	TGCGCCAGCAGCTTACAGGGGGACACTGAAGCTTTCTTT	CASSLQGDTEAFF
TRBV29-1	-	-	TRBJ2-3	TGCAGCGTTGAGAGTGACAGAACGCAGTATTTT	CSVESDRTQYF
TRBV5-1	-	TRBD2	TRBJ2-1	TGCGCCAGCAGCATCACTAGCGGAATCTACAATGAGCAGTTCTTC	CASSITSGIYNEQFF
TRBV7-3	-	-	TRBJ1-1	TGTGCCAGCAGCTTATATCCAGGGAACACTGAAGCTTTCTTT	CASSLYPGNTEAFF
TRBV19	-	TRBD1	TRBJ2-3	TGTGCCAGTAGTACCCGGACAGGAAGCACAGATACGCAGTATTTT	CASSTRTGSTDTQYF
TRBV2	-	TRBD2	TRBJ2-1	TGTGCCAGCAGCCGGGGGGGATCCCACAATGAGCAGTTCTTC	CASSRGGSHNEQFF
TRBV4-2	-	TRBD2	TRBJ2-1	TGTGCCAGCAGCCAAGCGAGCGGGAGGGGGCCCAATGAGCAGTTCTTC	CASSQASGRGPNEQFF
TRBV30	-	-	TRBJ1-1	TGTGCCTGGACAGTGAACACTGAAGCTTTCTTT	CAWTVNTEAFF
TRBV7-9	-	-	TRBJ2-5	TGTGCCAGCAGCGACCGGGACTCACAAGAGACCCAGTACTTC	CASSDRDSQETQYF
TRBV5-1	-	TRBD1	TRBJ1-1	TGCGCCAGCAGCGGACAGGGGGCTCACACTGAAGCTTTCTTT	CASSGQGAHTEAFF
TRBV6-5	-	TRBD1	TRBJ1-1	TGTGCCAGCAGTTACACGGGACAGGGCTTCGCCACTGAAGCTTTCTTT	CASSYTGQGFATEAFF
TRBV18	-	TRBD2	TRBJ2-7	TGTGCCAGCTCACCACCAGTACCCCTCTCACCTAGCGGGAGGTTATACGAGCAGTACTTC	CASSPPVPLSPSGRLYEQYF
TRBV10-2	-	-	TRBJ1-4	TGCGCCAGCAGTGACAGGGAAGGTGAAAAACTGTTTTTT	CASSDREGEKLFF
TRBV15	-	-	TRBJ2-7	TGTGCCACCAGCAGAGATCTTTTCGGCCGGCAGGCCTACGAGCAGTACTTC	CATSRDLFGRQAYEQYF
TRBV6-6	-	-	TRBJ2-7	TGTGCCAGCAGTATTTCTCCCTACGAGCAGTACTTC	CASSISPYEQYF
TRBV6-1	-	-	TRBJ1-5	TGTGCCAGCAGTGAGGTGGGGGGTTCGGATCAGCCCCAGCATTTT	CASSEVGGSDQPQHF
TRBV28	-	-	TRBJ2-7	TGTGCCAGCAGTGAAACAAATTTTTACGAGCAGTACTTC	CASSETNFYEQYF
TRBV28	few	-	TRBJ1-5	TGTGCCAGCAGTTTTTTGCAGGGTCTGGAAGGGCAGCCCCAGCATTTT	CASSFLQGLEGQPQHF
TRBV5-4	-	TRBD2	TRBJ2-5	TGTGCCAGCAGCTTGTCTAGCGGGAGTAAAGAGACCCAGTACTTC	CASSLSSGSKETQYF
TRBV10-3	few	TRBD2	TRBJ2-3	TGTGCCATCAGTGAAGCCGGGACTATGCGCACAGATACGCAGTATTTT	CAISEAGTMRTDTQYF
TRBV11-2	-	-	TRBJ2-5	TGTGCCAGCAGCCGGGATCGGCTCCAAGAGACCCAGTACTTC	CASSRDRLQETQYF
TRBV9	-	TRBD2	TRBJ2-7	TGTGCCAGCAGCTCCCGTAGCGGGCTTGTTTACGAGCAGTACTTC	CASSSRSGLVYEQYF
TRBV5-6	once	TRBD2	TRBJ2-7	TGTGCCAGCAGCCTGGGGACTAGCGCTATATACGAGCAGTACTTC	CASSLGTSAIYEQYF
TRBV9	-	-	TRBJ2-7	TGTGCCAGCAGCTTCACATCGGGATTTCCTAGCGAGCAGTACTTC	CASSFTSGFPSEQYF
TRBV19	-	TRBD1	TRBJ1-1	TGTGCCAGTAGGCCACAGGGGAGCACTGAAGCTTTCTTT	CASRPQGSTEAFF
TRBV7-8	-	-	TRBJ1-3	TGTGCCAGCAGCTTAGCAGGGGCAGGTGGAAACACCATATATTTT	CASSLAGAGGNTIYF
TRBV5-1	-	-	TRBJ2-1	TGCGCCAGCAGCTTCGAGCCGGGGGATGAGCAGTTCTTC	CASSFEPGDEQFF
TRBV6-5	once	-	TRBJ2-5	TGTGCCAGCACTAGGACTTCGGAAGAGACCCAGTACTTC	CASTRTSEETQYF
TRBV7-9	-	TRBD2	TRBJ2-7	TGTGCCAGCAGCCCCCGACTAGCGGGGACCCCTCATTACGAGCAGTACTTC	CASSPRLAGTPHYEQYF
TRBV4-1	-	-	TRBJ2-7	TGCGCCAGCAGCCAATATCGCTCGAGCGAGCAGTACTTC	CASSQYRSSEQYF
TRBV5-1	-	-	TRBJ2-2	TGCGCCAGCAGCTATCTTTCCGGGGAGCTGTTTTTT	CASSYLSGELFF
TRBV7-2	-	-	TRBJ2-7	TGTGCCAGCAGCTCCTTCGACTCCCCAAGAGGATACGAGCAGTACTTC	CASSSFDSPRGYEQYF
TRBV9	-	-	TRBJ1-2	TGTGCCAGCAGTCTAGATGGCGGTTTTGAAGGCTACACCTTC	CASSLDGGFEGYTF
TRBV5-6	-	-	TRBJ2-7	TGTGCCAGCAGCTTTTCAGGGGTCAACGAGCAGTACTTC	CASSFSGVNEQYF
TRBV7-6	-	TRBD2	TRBJ2-3	TGTGCCAGCAGGTACCGCGGGGGTTCAGATACGCAGTATTTT	CASRYRGGSDTQYF
TRBV9	-	TRBD2	TRBJ2-5	TGTGCCAGCAGCGACGATCCGGGACTAGCGAGGGAGACCCAGTACTTC	CASSDDPGLARETQYF
TRBV7-8	few	TRBD2	TRBJ2-2	TGTGCCAGCAGCTTAGCGCTTACTAGCGGGGAGAACACCGGGGAGCTGTTTTTT	CASSLALTSGENTGELFF
TRBV30	-	TRBD1	TRBJ2-7	TGTGCCTGGGGGGGACAGTCCTACGAGCAGTACTTC	CAWGGQSYEQYF
TRBV10-1	-	TRBD1	TRBJ1-1	TGCGCCAGCAGTGAGGTTAGGGGGCCGGCTTTCTTT	CASSEVRGPAFF
TRBV19	once	TRBD1	TRBJ2-5	TGTGCCAGTAGTATAGATCACACAGGGGCGGAGACCCAGTACTTC	CASSIDHTGAETQYF
TRBV29-1	-	TRBD1	TRBJ1-1	TGCAGCGTTCTACAGGGGGGGGACACTGAAGCTTTCTTT	CSVLQGGDTEAFF
TRBV18	-	-	TRBJ2-5	TGTGCCAGCTCACCACTAGGACAACAAGAGACCCAGTACTTC	CASSPLGQQETQYF